Detailed here is one T cell receptor beta chain. Its specificity is not known. Specified treatment: oral pan-JAK inhibitor, 5-10 mg twice daily. CDR1 is SQVTM and CDR2 is ANQGSEA in the germline V gene. The CDR3 is made up of 13 amino acids. Trimming took 3 bases from V and 5 from J, leaving 13 bases between them. Following RNA extraction, reverse transcription yielded cDNA that acted as the sequencing template. This table comes from immunoSEQ multiplex PCR, and its TCRdb copy is limited to in-frame clones, with some not included. The data show nearly 95,000 clones, around three quarters seen once. These data originate in a study of CD8+ T cells in alopecia areata. Study information: Those treated were given oral tofacitinib at 5 to 10 mg twice daily. Study-level findings and limits: A great number of expanded lesional clones endured in scalp and blood during tofacitinib. Scalp clonality and expanded CD8+ clones among the top 100 showed significant decreases with tofacitinib. Because of a solitary nonresponder, the connection of baseline CD8+ expansion to response stays uncertain.

The genes are TRBV29-1 and TRBJ1-2; D is uncertain. Here the sequenced sample was CD8+ T cells sorted from blood, taken between weeks 43 and 45, from a patient treated with tofacitinib. The TCR comes from a human donor with alopecia areata. The CDR3 bases are TGCAGCGTTGAGTCGCAAGGGTTTTATGGCTACACCTTC. This sequence encodes CSVESQGFYGYTF.